The rows below give T cell receptor beta chains drawn from one sample of a study of blood T cell repertoires in COVID-19. The table came from immunoSEQ multiplex PCR; TCRdb's copy has only in-frame clones and leaves some out. Of some 59,000 clones in the sample, roughly 90% were seen once. The specimen was peripheral blood. The receptor set was obtained from a middle-aged man with acute or convalescent COVID-19. CDR3s include the opening cysteine and the closing phenylalanine or tryptophan. A D gene is named only where the DNA matches it firmly.

d_call	v_call	j_call	cdr3_nt	cdr3_aa
NA	TRBV19	TRBJ1-5	TGTGCCAGTAGTTCCCGGTTGCCGGGGCCCCAGCATTTT	CASSSRLPGPQHF
TRBD2	TRBV7-9	TRBJ2-2	TGTGCCAGCAGCTCCTCCCTGACTAGCGGGACGAACACCGGGGAGCTGTTTTTT	CASSSSLTSGTNTGELFF
NA	TRBV7-8	TRBJ2-2	TGTGCCACCACGCGGACAGCGAACACCGGGGAGCTGTTTTTT	CATTRTANTGELFF
NA	TRBV18	TRBJ2-5	TGTGCCAGCTCACCAACAGAAACCCAAGAGACCCAGTACTTC	CASSPTETQETQYF
NA	TRBV6-5	TRBJ2-1	TGTGCCAGCAGGGACTTGGGGAATGAGCAGTTCTTC	CASRDLGNEQFF
NA	TRBV28	TRBJ2-2	TGTGCCAGCAGCCCCATTTCGACATTTAACACCGGGGAGCTGTTTTTT	CASSPISTFNTGELFF
TRBD1	TRBV9	TRBJ1-5	TGTGCCAGCAGCCGGGGACAGTCTGGTCAGCCCCAGCATTTT	CASSRGQSGQPQHF
TRBD1	TRBV6-2/TRBV6-3	TRBJ1-1	TGTGCCAGCAGTTCTATCGGACAGGGGGCCACTGAAGCTTTCTTT	CASSSIGQGATEAFF
NA	TRBV2	TRBJ2-5	TGTGCCAGCAGCCAGATGGGACTGGGGGGTGAAGACCAGTACTTC	CASSQMGLGGEDQYF
NA	TRBV7-5	TRBJ1-1	TGTGTCAGAAGCGGAGGTTCCCATAGTAACACTGAAGCTTTCTTT	CVRSGGSHSNTEAFF
TRBD1	TRBV6-1	TRBJ2-7	TGTGCCAGCAGTGGCCCAGGACAGGGGGGTCCCTACGAGCAGTACTTC	CASSGPGQGGPYEQYF
NA	TRBV5-6	TRBJ2-4	TGTGCCAGCAGCTTGGTGATCGGAGATAAAAACATTCAGTACTTC	CASSLVIGDKNIQYF